The clone carrying this TCR beta chain was observed a few times. Unmatched junction bases numbered 13, after V lost 6 bases and J lost 8 bases. Germline values: CDR1 SGHRS, CDR2 YFSETQ. The CDR3 has 15 residues. The entry originates in a study of CDR3 diversity in severe acne. TCRdb reprocessed the PCR reads via MiXCR and lists one record per CDR3 protein. The sample consists of roughly 100,000 distinct CDR3 sequences, about half of them appearing once. Source material: blood. This TCR was sampled from a male donor with acne. The chain couples TRBV5-1 to TRBJ2-1, with 8 positions matching TRBD2. CDR3 nucleotide sequence: TGCGCCAGCAACGCAAACAGCGGGAGAACCGATGAGCAGTTCTTC. It specifies CASNANSGRTDEQFF.